The text below deals with one TCR beta chain. Other DNA sequences from this sample encode an identical CDR3 as well. This sample is part of a study of blood T cell repertoires in COVID-19. Study information: Sources were T cells, B-cell-depleted T cells, or PBMCs; the material itself was cDNA or gDNA.

Residents of about two dozen US areas, aged about 18 to 100 years, made up the participants. Either two negative PCRs, clearance, or symptom resolution qualified Cohort 3 donors as recovered. V lost 3 bases to trimming and J lost 4 bases, with 9 bases between them. The CDR3 sequence is 13 residues long. The germline V gene has CDR1 SNHLY and CDR2 FYNNEI. Clones were sequenced by immunoSEQ multiplex PCR, and TCRdb holds only the in-frame ones, with some missing. Counted here are over 300,000 clones, about nine tenths occurring once; the ten biggest clones make up 8.5% to 12%. This receptor was identified in a woman aged 18 to 35 who had recovered from COVID-19. Sequenced: PBMCs or T cells enriched from blood (not recorded which). The J gene is TRBJ1-1, the V gene TRBV2, with a possible D match to TRBD1 (5 bases). This chain's CDR3 is CASSEGQGTEAFF. In DNA, the CDR3 is TGTGCCAGCAGTGAGGGGCAGGGCACTGAAGCTTTCTTT. The whole variable domain, remainder taken from reference TRBV2 and TRBJ1-1, is EPEVTQTPSHQVTQMGQEVILRCVPISNHLYFYWYRQILGQKVEFLVSFYNNEISEKSEIFDDQFSVERPDGSNFTLKIRSTKLEDSAMYFCASSEGQGTEAFFGQGTRLTVV.